This TCR beta chain was identified in a study of T cell clusters in autoimmune cytopenias. About the research overall: TRB sequencing had a median 51,575 reads and under 3,000 distinct clonotypes per sample. Broader study findings: Functional roles of the in silico T cell clusters still await experimental validation. Active autoimmune hepatitis patients had approximately 3.2-fold fewer exclusive TRB clusters than healthy donors. Comparing secondary cytopenia with chronic lymphocytic leukemia showed no cluster-lack signature, apparently masked by lymphoma repertoire.

Per the germline V gene, CDR1 is PRHDT and CDR2 is FYEKMQ (reference sequence). This CDR3 is 15 amino acids long. On this clonotype: Antigen specificity is unknown.

TRB amplification used roughly 250 ng of peripheral blood genomic DNA. One tube held mixed TRB-A and TRB-B primer pools for touch-down PCR. One entry per CDR3 protein, without DNA, is what TCRdb gives after re-calling the multiplex PCR reads. This sample's clone table lists about 7,400 distinct CDR3 sequences. Specimen: peripheral blood. This clonotype was sampled from a human donor with an autoimmune cytopenia or autoimmune hepatitis (not recorded which). The chain employs TRBV13 and TRBJ2-5; TCRdb designates TRBD2, a call that cannot be tested without DNA. The CDR3 sequence: CASTRRLAGQETQYF.